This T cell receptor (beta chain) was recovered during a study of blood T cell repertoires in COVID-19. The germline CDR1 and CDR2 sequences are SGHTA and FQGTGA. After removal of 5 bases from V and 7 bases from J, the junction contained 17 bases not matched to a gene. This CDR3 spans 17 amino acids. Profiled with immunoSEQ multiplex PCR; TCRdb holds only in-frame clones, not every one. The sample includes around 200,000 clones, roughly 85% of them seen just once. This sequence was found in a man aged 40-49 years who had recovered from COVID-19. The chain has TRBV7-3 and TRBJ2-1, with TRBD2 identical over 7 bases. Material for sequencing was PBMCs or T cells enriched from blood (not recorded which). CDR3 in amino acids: CASSPFDSGRGINEQFF. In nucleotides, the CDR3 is TGTGCCAGCAGCCCATTTGATAGCGGGCGGGGCATAAATGAGCAGTTCTTC.